Each of the 5 T cell receptor beta chains below was sequenced from the same sample in a study of blood T cell repertoires in COVID-19. Assay used: immunoSEQ multiplex PCR; TCRdb lists only in-frame clones, some missing. The sample holds fewer than 450,000 clones; about 87% are singletons and the top ten take roughly 12%. Sequencing used peripheral blood. The receptors stem from a woman aged 45-60 years with COVID-19, enrolled during active disease.

The rearrangement joins TRBV4-2 to TRBJ2-3; 9 bases fit TRBD2. There are 16 residues in the CDR3. CDR1 and CDR2 from the germline V gene are LGHNA and YNFKEQ. J gave up 5 bases and V 0 bases, and 6 bases lay outside the gene matches. The CDR3 DNA follows: TGTGCCAGCAGCCAAGAGGGCGGGGGGGCTCGAGATACGCAGTATTTT. It is translated as CASSQEGGGARDTQYF.

The gene calls are TRBV6-1 and TRBJ2-3, with no clear D. Germline V gene sequence: CDR1 MNHNS, CDR2 SASEGT. V dropped 2 bases and J dropped 5 bases, with 8 bases sitting between them. This CDR3 has 13 residues. The CDR3 region is CASSEPAGDTQYF. The CDR3, as DNA: TGTGCCAGCAGTGAACCCGCCGGAGATACGCAGTATTTT.

V is TRBV2 and J is TRBJ1-5; 7 bases line up with TRBD1. In germline, CDR1 is SNHLY, CDR2 FYNNEI. The CDR3 covers 13 residues. Trimming removed 6 bases from V and 6 bases from J; junction bases left unmatched: 5. This CDR3 is CASSPDRTQPQHF. The CDR3 coding sequence is TGTGCCAGCAGCCCGGACAGGACTCAGCCCCAGCATTTT.

The chain couples TRBV30 to TRBJ2-4; 7 bases line up with TRBD1. The CDR3 is 12 residues long. Trimming took 3 bases from V and 7 from J; bases not matched to a gene: 3. Germline CDR1 GTSNPN, CDR2 SVGIG (reference sequence). For the CDR3, the DNA is TGTGCCTGGAGCGGGACAGCTAACATTCAGTACTTC. It specifies CAWSGTANIQYF.

The chain combines TRBV11-2 with TRBJ1-2, with TRBD1 as a possible D gene (6 bases). The CDR3 length is 15 residues. V gave up 7 bases and J gave up 4 bases, with 19 bases separating them. The germline gives CDR1 SGHAT, CDR2 FQNNGV. The CDR3 reads CASTPGTSSIYGYTF. CDR3 sequence (DNA): TGTGCCAGCACCCCCGGGACATCATCAATCTATGGCTACACCTTC.